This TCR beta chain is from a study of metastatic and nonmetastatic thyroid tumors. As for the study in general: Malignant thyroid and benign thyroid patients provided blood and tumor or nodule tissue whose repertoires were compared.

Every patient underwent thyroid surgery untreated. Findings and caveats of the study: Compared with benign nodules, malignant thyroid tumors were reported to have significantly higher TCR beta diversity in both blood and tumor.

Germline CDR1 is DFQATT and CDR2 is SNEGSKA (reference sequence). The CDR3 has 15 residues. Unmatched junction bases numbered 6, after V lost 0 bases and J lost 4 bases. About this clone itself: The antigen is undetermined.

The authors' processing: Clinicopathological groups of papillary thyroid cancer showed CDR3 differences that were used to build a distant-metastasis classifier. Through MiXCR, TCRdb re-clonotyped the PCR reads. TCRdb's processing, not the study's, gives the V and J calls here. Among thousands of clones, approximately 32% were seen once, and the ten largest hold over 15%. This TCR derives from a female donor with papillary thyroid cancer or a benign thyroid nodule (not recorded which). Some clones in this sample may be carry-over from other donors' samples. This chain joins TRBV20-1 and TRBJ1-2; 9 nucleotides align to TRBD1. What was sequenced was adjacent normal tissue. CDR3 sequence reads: CSAREQGAKGYGYTF. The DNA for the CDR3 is TGCAGTGCTAGAGAACAGGGGGCAAAAGGCTATGGCTACACCTTC.